The present T cell receptor (beta chain) was sequenced within a study of T-cell memory formation after mild COVID-19. TCRdb reprocessed the 5' RACE reads via MiXCR and lists one record per CDR3 protein. Here the sample spans about 250,000 distinct CDR3 sequences, approximately 15% being singletons. The CDR3 loop spans 18 amino acids. The V and J ends lost 4 bases and 4 bases, in that order; junction bases with no gene match: 17. Study-wide results and caveats: The study found balanced CD4/CD8 in clones contracting day 15 to 85 and a CD4+ lean in later expanders.

On this clonotype itself: The antigen remains undetermined.

The chain employs TRBV12-3 or TRBV12-4 and TRBJ1-2; 8 positions match TRBD1. Material: PBMCs or a T cell subset sorted from them (not recorded which). This clonotype originated in an adult woman who had mild COVID-19 (a few samples of this study predate the infection). Cell type and time point are not known. CDR3 region: CASSSRTGYFSNFYGYTF. The CDR3 region has the DNA TGTGCCAGCAGTTCAAGGACAGGGTACTTTTCCAATTTCTATGGCTACACCTTC.